The 24 T cell receptor beta chains below were found in one sample sequenced in a study of cytotoxic CD8 clonotypes in ibrutinib-treated CLL. Here immunoSEQ multiplex PCR was the method, and the copy in TCRdb shows in-frame clones only, minus some. Of about 200,000 clones in the sample, nearly 80% are singletons; the top ten hold about an eighth. The specimen comprised PBMCs, sampled after 12 months of ibrutinib treatment. These TCRs come from a human donor with chronic lymphocytic leukemia.

The chain recombines TRBV6-6 with TRBJ2-1; 7 bases map to TRBD2. Trimming removed 5 bases from V and 5 bases from J; junction bases left unmatched: 9. This CDR3 has 15 amino acids. Germline CDR1 is MNHNY and CDR2 is SVGAGI (reference sequence). The CDR3 protein is CASSAPEAGDNEQFF. CDR3 DNA sequence: TGTGCCAGCAGTGCCCCCGAGGCGGGAGACAATGAGCAGTTCTTC.

This chain connects TRBV18 to TRBJ1-4; unclear D gene. Germline assignment: CDR1 KGHSH and CDR2 LQKENI. V dropped 3 bases and J dropped 0 bases, with 11 bases sitting between them. The CDR3 has 16 amino acids. The CDR3: CASSPALPATNEKLFF. Written as DNA, the CDR3 is TGTGCCAGCTCACCGGCCCTGCCGGCAACTAATGAAAAACTGTTTTTT.

This chain joins TRBV6-6 and TRBJ2-6; no definite D call. CDR1 is MNHNY, CDR2 SVGAGI, per germline (reference sequence). This CDR3 is 16 amino acids long. Deletions cut 0 bases from V and 0 bases from J, with 6 bases between. DNA of the CDR3: TGTGCCAGCAGTTACTCGATTCCCTCTGGGGCCAACGTCCTGACTTTC. Residues: CASSYSIPSGANVLTF.

In regard to this clone: Germline and junction disagree at one end, which may indicate a read error. This chain links TRBV25-1 with TRBJ2-4; possible D gene TRBD2, 6 bases. This CDR3 region has 14 residues. CDR1 and CDR2 from the germline V gene are MGHDK and SYGVNS. CDR3 loop: CASGVTGAQNIQYF. For the CDR3, the DNA is TGTGCCAGCGGGGTTACGGGAGCCCAAAACATTCAGTACTTC.

The genes are TRBV6-1 and TRBJ1-2; D remains ambiguous. V was trimmed by 5 bases and J by 8 bases, leaving 18 bases between them. The V gene's germline CDR1 is MNHNS and CDR2 SASEGT. The CDR3 runs to 14 residues. CDR3 nucleotide sequence: TGTGCCAGCAGTTTCCTTGACCCGGGCGGGGGCTACACCTTC. It is translated as CASSFLDPGGGYTF.

V is TRBV30 and J is TRBJ2-4; D is possibly TRBD2 (7 bases). This CDR3 spans 12 amino acids. Germline V CDR1 and CDR2: GTSNPN, SVGIG (reference sequence). The V gene lost 8 bases and the J gene lost 6 bases, with 14 bases spanning the gap. The DNA for the CDR3 is TGTGCCGGGGGGGGCGCAGCAAACATTCAGTACTTC. Its translation: CAGGGAANIQYF.

V is TRBV6-1 and J is TRBJ1-1; D gene uncertain. The CDR3 runs 13 residues. Trimming took 2 bases from V and 0 from J, leaving 4 bases between them. Germline-derived CDR1 and CDR2 are MNHNS and SASEGT. The CDR3 reads CASSESLNTEAFF. The DNA for the CDR3 is TGTGCCAGCAGTGAAAGTCTGAACACTGAAGCTTTCTTT.

This clone was counted only a few times. The chain couples TRBV2 to TRBJ1-5; a possible D gene is TRBD1 (5 bases). The CDR3 is 14 residues long. V lost 6 bases, J lost 6 bases, and 15 bases lay in between. Germline loops: CDR1 SNHLY, CDR2 FYNNEI. CDR3 DNA: TGTGCCAGCAGAGACAGCTATAGCGCTCAGCCCCAGCATTTT. It codes for CASRDSYSAQPQHF.

The CDR3 here is CASSLDTRDRGSNQPQHF. The CDR3 DNA reads TGTGCCAGCAGCTTAGATACGAGGGACAGGGGAAGCAATCAGCCCCAGCATTTT. This sequence joins TRBV11-3 and TRBJ1-5, with TRBD1 matching 10 bases. The germline gives CDR1 SGHNT, CDR2 YENEEA. The V gene end was trimmed by 0 bases and the J gene end by 1 base; junction bases not matched to a gene: 6. This CDR3 contains 18 residues.

This chain uses TRBV28 with TRBJ2-7; D unresolved. CDR1 and CDR2 (germline): MDHEN, SYDVKM. The length of the CDR3 is 13 residues. V gave up 2 bases and J gave up 1 base, with 6 bases separating them. The CDR3 protein is CASSLRLSYEQYF. In DNA, the CDR3 is TGTGCCAGCAGTTTACGGCTGTCCTACGAGCAGTACTTC.

The chain recombines TRBV5-1 with TRBJ2-1, with D perhaps TRBD2 (5 bases). The CDR3 has 16 amino acids. V was pared by 4 bases and J by 0 bases, with 14 bases between. From germline, CDR1 is SGHRS and CDR2 YFSETQ. DNA of the CDR3: TGCGCCAGCAGCCCTCGGGAAGCGAGCTCCTACAATGAGCAGTTCTTC. Translated, it gives CASSPREASSYNEQFF.

The rearrangement uses TRBV25-1 and TRBJ2-1; D gene ambiguous. The CDR3 has 17 amino acids. The V end lost 2 bases, the J end lost 0 bases, and 14 bases lay between the germline ends. Germline CDR1 is MGHDK and CDR2 is SYGVNS. CDR3: CASSEGGLGSSYNEQFF. In DNA, the CDR3 is TGTGCCAGCAGTGAAGGCGGTCTGGGAAGCTCCTACAATGAGCAGTTCTTC.

The V and J genes are TRBV28 and TRBJ2-7; maybe TRBD1 (6 bases). The CDR3 loop spans 13 amino acids. Germline loops: CDR1 MDHEN, CDR2 SYDVKM. The ends were cut back, 7 bases at V and 5 bases at J, with 15 bases in the middle. CDR3 sequence: CASITGLVDEQYF. Here the CDR3 DNA reads TGTGCCAGCATCACAGGGCTGGTGGACGAGCAGTACTTC.

This clone appeared once. V is TRBV5-6 and J is TRBJ2-5; D ambiguous. Between the trimmed V and J ends, which lost 0 bases and 1 base, there was a span of 7 bases. Germline-derived CDR1 and CDR2 are SGHDT and YYEEEE. This CDR3 is built from 14 residues. The CDR3 spells CASSLGPTQETQYF. Here the CDR3 DNA reads TGTGCCAGCAGCTTGGGTCCTACCCAAGAGACCCAGTACTTC.

This clone was counted a single time. CDR3 nucleotides: TGTGCCATCAGTGAGTGGAGCGGGAGGAGGGCAGATACGCAGTATTTT. Translating it yields CAISEWSGRRADTQYF. The chain employs TRBV10-3 and TRBJ2-3, with 9 bases lining up with TRBD2. The CDR3 has 16 amino acids. The ends lost 1 base at V and 4 bases at J; junction bases unmatched: 6. CDR1 is ENHRY and CDR2 is SYGVKD in the germline V gene.

This clone showed up just a few times. V gene TRBV5-1 combines with J gene TRBJ1-6; weak D call: TRBD1 (5 bases). This CDR3 spans 14 amino acids. Germline values: CDR1 SGHRS, CDR2 YFSETQ. Trimming took 3 bases from V and 8 from J, leaving 12 bases between them. The CDR3 coding sequence is TGCGCCAGCAGCTATGGGGACGGGGATTCACCCCTCCACTTT. Amino acid sequence: CASSYGDGDSPLHF.

The chain recombines TRBV5-4 with TRBJ1-6; D is possibly TRBD1 (5 bases). This CDR3 spans 17 amino acids. With 4 bases removed from V and 0 bases from J, the gap between germline ends came to 14 bases. Per germline, CDR1 SGHNT and CDR2 YYREEE (reference sequence). CDR3 DNA: TGTGCCAGCAGCCGATTGGGGGGAAGCTCCTATAATTCACCCCTCCACTTT. Its translation: CASSRLGGSSYNSPLHF.

This clone was detected only a few times. The chain combines TRBV6-1 with TRBJ1-2, with D perhaps TRBD1 (5 bases). Germline CDR1 and CDR2: MNHNS and SASEGT. Trimming left V 10 bases short and J 1 base short, with 19 bases between. The CDR3 spans 15 residues. DNA for the CDR3: TGTGCCACACATCAAGACAGATCGGTTAACTATGGCTACACCTTC. Residues: CATHQDRSVNYGYTF.

This clone has more than one count but fewer than ten. The genes are TRBV2 and TRBJ2-7; the D is unclear. This CDR3 has 14 amino acids. The V gene lost 8 bases and the J gene lost 1 base, with 15 bases spanning the gap. Looked up from germline, CDR1 is SNHLY and CDR2 is FYNNEI. In DNA, the CDR3 is TGTGCCAGCGGGGAAGCTCCGACGTCCTACGAGCAGTACTTC. Protein: CASGEAPTSYEQYF. Full variable domain (missing parts from reference TRBV2 and TRBJ2-7): EPEVTQTPSHQVTQMGQEVILRCVPISNHLYFYWYRQILGQKVEFLVSFYNNEISEKSEIFDDQFSVERPDGSNFTLKIRSTKLEDSAMYFCASGEAPTSYEQYFGPGTRLTVT.

The gene calls are TRBV2 and TRBJ1-2, with D unresolved. This CDR3 comprises 13 residues. The germline V gene has CDR1 SNHLY and CDR2 FYNNEI. CDR3 region: CYLGRFSDYGYTF. The CDR3 DNA reads as TGTTACCTGGGGAGGTTCTCGGACTATGGCTACACCTTC. Full variable domain (outside the CDR3, taken from reference TRBV2 and TRBJ1-2): EPEVTQTPSHQVTQMGQEVILRCVPISNHLYFYWYRQILGQKVEFLVSFYNNEISEKSEIFDDQFSVERPDGSNFTLKIRSTKLEDSAMYFCYLGRFSDYGYTFGSGTRLTVV.

This clone has just one count. The chain has TRBV5-1 and TRBJ2-7, with TRBD1 matching 7 bases. Germline values: CDR1 SGHRS, CDR2 YFSETQ. The V segment lost 4 bases and the J segment 6 bases; nucleotides outside the gene matches: 13. The CDR3 has 15 amino acids. CDR3 nucleotides: TGCGCCAGCAGCACCACATTACAGGGGCGCCTCGAGCAGTACTTC. Its protein is CASSTTLQGRLEQYF.

The chain employs TRBV27 and TRBJ2-7; no firm D call. Germline CDR1 reads MNHEY; CDR2 reads SMNVEV (reference sequence). The CDR3 covers 17 residues. V lost 7 bases, J lost 5 bases, and 27 bases lay in between. The CDR3 bases are TGTGCCAGCACCGCCAAGGCAGACTTATTGGGGTCTAACGAGCAGTACTTC. It specifies CASTAKADLLGSNEQYF.

The rearrangement joins TRBV28 to TRBJ1-2; 7 nucleotides match TRBD1. CDR3 length: 15 amino acids. J was trimmed by 3 bases and V by 6 bases; bases with no gene match: 10. Per the germline V gene, CDR1 is MDHEN and CDR2 is SYDVKM. The CDR3 DNA reads as TGTGCCAGCAGCAGGGGGGGAGGGGTAGACTATGGCTACACCTTC. It yields the protein CASSRGGGVDYGYTF.

In this sample, this clone turned up a few times. The V and J genes are TRBV28 and TRBJ2-1; the match to TRBD2 covers 10 bases. V trimming: 7 bases; J trimming: 10 bases; junction bases outside the gene matches: 13. The CDR3 is 15 residues long. CDR1 and CDR2 from the germline V gene are MDHEN and SYDVKM. CDR3 region: CASTQAGGPHWEQFF. CDR3 coding DNA: TGTGCCAGCACTCAAGCGGGAGGGCCTCATTGGGAGCAGTTCTTC.